The clone carrying this TCR beta chain is judged medium-sized. CDR3 size: 14 residues. V was shortened by 0 bases and J by 3 bases, with 6 bases between the two germline ends. Germline V CDR1 and CDR2: MNHNY, SVGAGI (reference sequence). This sample is drawn from a study of blood T cell repertoires in COVID-19. Across the whole study: The United States, Italy and Spain supplied acute and convalescent COVID-19 samples. Sources were T cells, B-cell-depleted T cells, or PBMCs; the material itself was cDNA or gDNA.

Authors' data handling: Scientists estimated how many nucleated cells there were by amplifying reference gene primers. TCRdb keeps only in-frame clones here, not all; method: immunoSEQ multiplex PCR. V, J and clone size are taken as reported in that table, and D and trimming were inferred from the DNA itself. Among approximately 190,000 clones listed, around 83% were seen once. The specimen was peripheral blood. The genes are TRBV6-6 and TRBJ2-1, with no clear D. This TCR was sampled from a woman aged 40 to 50 with acute or convalescent COVID-19. CDR3 region: CASSYSTVYNEQFF. The CDR3 nucleotides are TGTGCCAGCAGTTACTCGACTGTCTACAATGAGCAGTTCTTC.